The 21 T cell receptor beta chains presented below share a single source sample, sequenced in a study of blood T cells in healthy people across ages. Next came a second PCR, run for about 6 to 11 cycles, which used a sample-barcoded 5' primer along with a J-beta primer mix. One entry per CDR3 protein, called by TCRdb with MiXCR from the 5' RACE reads. This sample carries 800,000 to 1,000,000 distinct CDR3 sequences, 48% of them seen once, and the ten largest clones take about an eighth. The source material was blood. The receptor source for this set is a man aged 25 to 40 in good health.

This clonotype has at least ten counts. The chain uses TRBV3-1 and TRBJ2-1, with TRBD2 matching 8 bases. CDR1 and CDR2 (germline): LGHDT, YNNKEL (reference sequence). CDR3 length: 14 residues. V gave up 4 bases and J gave up 4 bases; unmatched junction bases: 3. The CDR3 sequence: CASSLIAGYNEQFF. DNA for the CDR3: TGTGCCAGCAGCCTAATAGCGGGGTACAATGAGCAGTTCTTC.

Comment on this clonotype: At one boundary the junction diverges from the germline segment, which might be a read error. The J gene is TRBJ1-2, the V gene TRBV7-6; 7 bases are shared with TRBD1. The germline V gene encodes CDR1 SGHVS and CDR2 FNYEAQ. CDR3 size: 13 residues. The CDR3 sequence: CASTDRAGYGHTF. In DNA, the CDR3 is TGTGCCAGCACCGACAGGGCCGGCTATGGCCACACCTTC. The full variable domain, with the rest looked up from reference TRBV7-6 and TRBJ1-2, is GAGVSQSPRYKVTKRGQDVALRCDPISGHVSLYWYRQALGQGPEFLTYFNYEAQQDKSGLPNDRFSAERPEGSISTLTIQRTEQRDSAMYRCASTDRAGYGHTFGSGTRLTVV.

The V call is TRBV5-1, the J call TRBJ2-7; TRBD1 agrees at 9 bases. With 1 base clipped from V and 7 bases from J, the junction kept 9 bases outside the gene matches. The germline gives CDR1 SGHRS, CDR2 YFSETQ. The CDR3 is 15 amino acids. In DNA form, the CDR3 reads TGCGCCAGCAGCTTGATGTTGGACAGGGGACGGGAGCAGTACTTC. Protein sequence: CASSLMLDRGREQYF.

The V gene is TRBV13, the J gene TRBJ2-4; 7 bases align to TRBD1. The end of the DNA is better explained by TRBJ2-7, so the J call may be wrong. The CDR3 spans 15 residues. Germline V CDR1 and CDR2: PRHDT, FYEKMQ (reference sequence). CDR3: CASSPPMTGSYEQYF. CDR3 in DNA: TGTGCCAGCAGCCCCCCGATGACAGGGTCTTACGAGCAGTACTTC.

The sample holds a few counts of this clonotype. CDR3 bases: TGTGCCAGCAGCGTCTACGGGGACCAAGAGACCCAGTACTTC. Its protein product is CASSVYGDQETQYF. The V call is TRBV9, the J call TRBJ2-5; D is perhaps TRBD2 (5 bases). CDR3 length equals 14 residues. V dropped 2 bases and J dropped 0 bases, with 8 bases sitting between them. CDR1 is SGDLS and CDR2 is YYNGEE in the germline V gene.

This clonotype was detected only a few times. This chain uses TRBV6-5 with TRBJ2-2, with 12 bases matching TRBD1. The junction had 5 bases not matched to a gene; V was cut back by 6 bases and J by 6 bases. Germline CDR1 and CDR2: MNHEY and SVGAGI. This CDR3 is built from 15 residues. CDR3 coding DNA: TGTGCCAGCAGCCGGGACAGGGGGCTTCCCGGGGAGCTGTTTTTT. It encodes CASSRDRGLPGELFF.

This clonotype was counted at least ten times. Since a much larger clone is just one base distant, this may be a read error. The V call is TRBV6-1, the J call TRBJ2-6, with D possibly called TRBD1 or TRBD2 (5 bases each). The CDR3 totals 17 residues. Germline V lookup: CDR1 MNHNS, CDR2 SASEGT. V was trimmed by 3 bases and J by 0 bases, leaving 12 bases between them. CDR3 DNA: TGTGCCAGCAGTGACCGGGACGCCAGCTCTGGGGCCAACGTCCTGACTTTC. Protein: CASSDRDASSGANVLTF.

This clonotype has a single count. The chain couples TRBV4-1 to TRBJ1-2; 7 positions match TRBD1. The V gene's germline CDR1 is MGHRA and CDR2 YSYEKL. After removal of 0 bases from V and 3 bases from J, the junction contained 7 bases not matched to a gene. The CDR3 covers 16 residues. The CDR3 coding sequence is TGCGCCAGCAGCCAAGAAGGAGGGGGCGCCCACTATGGCTACACCTTC. It specifies CASSQEGGGAHYGYTF.

As for this clonotype: Given a much more abundant clone one base away, this may be a read error. The rearrangement uses TRBV4-3 and TRBJ1-2; no definite D call. This CDR3 spans 15 amino acids. V was shortened by 0 bases and J by 3 bases, with 11 bases between the two germline ends. Germline V lookup: CDR1 LGHNA, CDR2 YSLEER. The CDR3 loop reads CASSQEVTAHYGYTF. The CDR3 DNA follows: TGCGCCAGCAGCCAAGAGGTCACAGCCCACTATGGCTACACCTTC.

The chain links TRBV3-1 to TRBJ2-1; D remains ambiguous. V lost 2 bases to trimming and J lost 0 bases, with 14 bases between them. Germline lookup yields CDR1 LGHDT and CDR2 YNNKEL (reference sequence). The CDR3 is made up of 17 amino acids. For the CDR3, the DNA is TGTGCCAGCAGCCAAACCCTTCTGGGTAGCTCCTACAATGAGCAGTTCTTC. Translating gives CASSQTLLGSSYNEQFF.

This clonotype appeared a few times. This chain links TRBV12-3 or TRBV12-4 with TRBJ1-2, with 7 bases matching TRBD1. The CDR3 is 13 residues long. The junction had 8 bases not matched to a gene; V was cut back by 11 bases and J by 2 bases. DNA of the CDR3: TGTGCCGCGACGGCAGGGGGGAACTATGGCTACACCTTC. Translated: CAATAGGNYGYTF.

A note on this clonotype: This may arise from a read error, as a much more abundant clone is one base away. This sequence joins TRBV5-1 and TRBJ2-7; 10 bases match TRBD1. This CDR3 comprises 14 residues. CDR1 and CDR2 from the germline V gene are SGHRS and YFSETQ. In DNA form, the CDR3 reads TGCGCCAGCAGCTTGGAGACAGGGGGCTACGTGCAGTACTTC. Protein product: CASSLETGGYVQYF.

This clonotype was seen a handful of times. This rearrangement joins TRBV12-3 or TRBV12-4 to TRBJ2-7; TRBD1 matches at 10 bases. The CDR3 consists of 15 residues. Losses at the gene ends were 3 bases for V and 6 bases for J; bases not matched to a gene: 8. The CDR3 spells CASSFLGTGVIEQYF. CDR3 nucleotides: TGTGCCAGCAGTTTTCTCGGGACAGGGGTAATCGAGCAGTACTTC.

The V call is TRBV10-3, the J call TRBJ2-1; TRBD2 matches at 9 bases. Germline values: CDR1 ENHRY, CDR2 SYGVKD. The CDR3 is 18 residues long. V lost 4 bases to trimming and J lost 0 bases; unmatched junction nucleotides: 10. CDR3 protein: CAISGLGSGGHSYNEQFF. Here the CDR3 DNA reads TGTGCCATCAGTGGTCTAGGTAGCGGGGGTCACTCCTACAATGAGCAGTTCTTC.

This chain uses TRBV28 with TRBJ1-4; D is unresolved. The CDR3 extends over 15 amino acids. Germline V gene sequence: CDR1 MDHEN, CDR2 SYDVKM. V shed 3 bases and J shed 3 bases, with 11 bases lying between them. The CDR3 sequence is CASSLVGRANEKLFF. For the CDR3, the DNA is TGTGCCAGCAGTTTGGTCGGGCGGGCTAATGAAAAACTGTTTTTT.

This clonotype came up a few times. The chain links TRBV12-3 or TRBV12-4 to TRBJ2-1; TRBD2 aligns across 9 bases. CDR3 length: 16 amino acids. Trimming removed 2 bases from V and 10 bases from J; junction bases left unmatched: 12. In nucleotides, the CDR3 is TGTGCCAGCAGTTTAAGGTCGGCTAGCGGGGACAGAGAGCAGTTCTTC. This codes for CASSLRSASGDREQFF.

The CDR3 is CAISETGSTGTQYF. Written as DNA, the CDR3 is TGTGCCATCAGTGAGACAGGGTCGACGGGTACGCAGTATTTT. The chain employs TRBV10-3 and TRBJ2-3; D might be TRBD1 (6 bases). V lost 2 bases and J lost 8, with 14 bases in between. The CDR3 has 14 residues. Germline assignment: CDR1 ENHRY and CDR2 SYGVKD.

This clonotype was found a few times. V gene TRBV13 combines with J gene TRBJ2-1; D unclear. Germline CDR1 and CDR2: PRHDT and FYEKMQ (reference sequence). This CDR3 has 12 amino acids. The V end was cut by 5 bases, the J end by 8 bases, with 10 bases between. This CDR3 is CASSPRSHEQFF. The DNA of the CDR3 is TGTGCCAGCAGCCCCCGGAGCCATGAGCAGTTCTTC.

V is TRBV5-1 and J is TRBJ2-5, with 11 bases identical to TRBD1. The germline gives CDR1 SGHRS, CDR2 YFSETQ. The V segment lost 4 bases and the J segment 7 bases; nucleotides outside the gene matches: 9. The CDR3 length is 15 residues. Here the CDR3 reads CASSPYGQGAGTQYF. Written as DNA, the CDR3 is TGCGCCAGCAGCCCCTATGGACAGGGGGCGGGGACCCAGTACTTC.

The CDR3 DNA reads as TGCAGTGCTAGGGGGAACTCCGGGGGAGGACAGACCCAGTACTTC. This sequence encodes CSARGNSGGGQTQYF. The chain joins TRBV20-1 to TRBJ2-5; weak D call: TRBD2 (6 bases). The V and J ends lost 3 bases and 6 bases respectively, with 20 bases between them. The germline CDR1 and CDR2 sequences are DFQATT and SNEGSKA (reference sequence). This CDR3 region has 15 residues.

This clonotype appeared many times. The V gene is TRBV4-1, the J gene TRBJ2-1, with TRBD2 matching over 7 bases. With V trimmed by 1 base and J by 5 bases, 2 bases remained unmatched. Germline V lookup: CDR1 MGHRA, CDR2 YSYEKL. The CDR3 contains 14 residues. The CDR3 DNA reads as TGCGCCAGCAGCCAAGGGCGGGAGCACAATGAGCAGTTCTTC. It translates to CASSQGREHNEQFF.